A selection of T cell receptor beta chains follows, all from one sample in a study of T cell responses to AZD1222 COVID-19 vaccine. Sequencing was performed with immunoSEQ multiplex PCR; in TCRdb, only in-frame clones are kept and a portion is missing. The data show roughly 100,000 clones, more than 90% seen once. Sequencing used peripheral blood, obtained on day 0 of AZD1222 vaccination. The receptors shown here come from an adult in good health. The CDR3 runs from the conserved cysteine through the conserved F or W. D genes are given only for firm matches. A row's size may be missing; if present it is once, few, many or a size class.

v_call	d_call	clone_size	j_call	cdr3_aa
TRBV30	.	.	TRBJ1-6	CAWTSTSYNSPLHF
TRBV27	.	.	TRBJ2-7	CASSLLGYGSEQYF
TRBV28	.	.	TRBJ1-2	CASSWSRNYGYTF
TRBV7-9	.	once	TRBJ1-4	CASRSGGSSEKLFF
TRBV5-1	.	.	TRBJ2-3	CASSLTSRGTDTQYF
TRBV5-4	TRBD1	.	TRBJ2-5	CASSLAPDRQETQYF
TRBV4-1	.	.	TRBJ2-7	CASSPGTGTYEQYF
TRBV7-3	.	.	TRBJ2-5	CASSLGGGVETQYF
TRBV4-3	.	.	TRBJ1-5	CASSQDSRPNQPQHF
TRBV7-8	TRBD1	few	TRBJ1-5	CASSLMGQGINQPQHF
TRBV19	TRBD1	.	TRBJ1-4	CASSWTGGSEKLFF
TRBV6-6	.	.	TRBJ1-5	CASSYGWRFQPQHF
TRBV11-3	.	.	TRBJ1-4	CASSPEGSANEKLFF
TRBV29-1	.	.	TRBJ2-1	CSVETGSHNEQFF
TRBV23-1	.	.	TRBJ2-1	CASSQCQGGSYNEQFF
TRBV27	.	.	TRBJ1-5	CASSSGQDNQPQHF
TRBV11-2	TRBD2	.	TRBJ2-1	CASSLRIAGEKSNEQFF
TRBV28	.	.	TRBJ1-4	CASSPQREKLFF
TRBV6-5	TRBD2	.	TRBJ2-2	CASSSGAGVTGELFF
TRBV2	.	.	TRBJ1-6	CASRVTGPNNSPLHF
TRBV11-2	.	.	TRBJ2-1	CASSIGREPNEQFF
TRBV5-6	TRBD2	.	TRBJ2-1	CASSRLAGGTYNEQFF
TRBV9	.	.	TRBJ2-3	CASSHPRDSSTDTQYF
TRBV5-8	TRBD2	few	TRBJ2-7	CASSQSGRAPWGQYF
TRBV7-2	TRBD2	.	TRBJ2-1	CASNPSGGREDEQFF
TRBV18	TRBD1	.	TRBJ2-3	CASSDRGRGDTQYF
TRBV20-1	.	.	TRBJ1-4	CSASVEFNEKLFF
TRBV28	.	.	TRBJ2-5	CASSSPGGPGETQYF
TRBV21-1	.	few	TRBJ2-7	CASSKAQGQGYEQYF
TRBV19	.	.	TRBJ2-2	CASSPQGSGELFF
TRBV20-1	.	.	TRBJ2-7	CSARVAEQYF
TRBV20-1	.	.	TRBJ2-4	CSASRGATSNIQYF
TRBV30	.	.	TRBJ1-1	CAWSYAGGTTEAFF
TRBV5-4	TRBD1	.	TRBJ2-7	CASSLDRGHEQYF
TRBV9	TRBD2	.	TRBJ2-5	CASSPRGVAGGETQYF
TRBV11-2	.	.	TRBJ2-3	CASSLGPATDTQYF
TRBV28	.	.	TRBJ1-2	CASSLFGQNYGYTF
TRBV28	TRBD1	.	TRBJ2-5	CASTPDRGLMETQYF
TRBV28	TRBD2	.	TRBJ2-1	CASSSLAGGSYNEQFF
TRBV7-2	.	.	TRBJ2-2	CASTLFGNTNTGELFF
TRBV21-1	.	.	TRBJ1-2	CASSKEGQAGNYGYTF
TRBV12-3/TRBV12-4	TRBD1	.	TRBJ1-2	CASSLAGQLYTF
TRBV3-1/TRBV3-2	TRBD2	.	TRBJ2-5	CASSHAGGETQYF
TRBV5-1	.	.	TRBJ2-2	CASSLGGANTGELFF
TRBV5-1	TRBD1	.	TRBJ1-1	CASSWDRSNTEAFF
TRBV12-3/TRBV12-4	.	.	TRBJ2-7	CASSFAGPYEQYF
TRBV7-8	.	once	TRBJ2-7	CASSPAGLKQYF
TRBV4-2	TRBD1	.	TRBJ1-3	CASSQDRGNSGNTIYF
TRBV7-3	TRBD1	.	TRBJ2-3	CASSLRQGFTDTQYF
TRBV6-1	.	.	TRBJ2-2	CASSERFQGGGELFF
TRBV7-2	.	once	TRBJ2-5	CASSKQGGGPQETQYF
TRBV12-5	.	.	TRBJ2-7	CASGLVLGGYEQYF